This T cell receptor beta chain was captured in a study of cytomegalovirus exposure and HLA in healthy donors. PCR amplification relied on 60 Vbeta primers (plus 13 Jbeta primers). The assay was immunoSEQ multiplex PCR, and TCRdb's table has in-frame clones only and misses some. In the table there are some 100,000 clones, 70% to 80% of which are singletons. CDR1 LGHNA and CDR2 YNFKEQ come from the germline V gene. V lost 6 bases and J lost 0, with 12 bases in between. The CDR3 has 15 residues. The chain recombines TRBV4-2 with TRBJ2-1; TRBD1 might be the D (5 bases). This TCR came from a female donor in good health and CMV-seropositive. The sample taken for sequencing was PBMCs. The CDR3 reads CASSPRDSSYNEQFF. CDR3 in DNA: TGTGCCAGCAGTCCCAGGGATAGCTCCTACAATGAGCAGTTCTTC.